The clone carrying this T cell receptor beta chain was found a few times. The antigen remains undetermined. This sample was included in a study of identical twins. Points from the study as a whole: With abundant cord blood beta clonotypes, insertions were fewer; memory repertoires showed no such pattern. Researchers caution that invariant MAIT and iNKT cells could partly confound zero-insertion analyses.

With V trimmed by 3 bases and J by 7 bases, 6 bases remained unmatched. The CDR3 has 14 residues. After template switching added a universal primer site, the resulting cDNA carried unique molecular identifiers. TCRdb re-derived calls from the 5' RACE reads in MiXCR, one entry per CDR3 protein. The sample shows 200,000 to 250,000 distinct CDR3 sequences, roughly 7.1% of them seen only once. In addition, the sample was reused for a study of T cells expressing NK-cell markers. This second report adds: Top CD8+ clonotypes included the dominant CD3+CD56+NKG2C+ clonotypes in several donors.

This chain links TRBV12-3 or TRBV12-4 with TRBJ1-3; TRBD1 aligns across 7 bases. The clonotype was recovered from a woman aged 18-29 years in good health. The specimen sequenced was CD8+ T cells sorted from blood. The CDR3 DNA sequence: TGTGCCAGCAGTTTCCGGGACAGAGGCAACACCATATATTTT. This codes for CASSFRDRGNTIYF.